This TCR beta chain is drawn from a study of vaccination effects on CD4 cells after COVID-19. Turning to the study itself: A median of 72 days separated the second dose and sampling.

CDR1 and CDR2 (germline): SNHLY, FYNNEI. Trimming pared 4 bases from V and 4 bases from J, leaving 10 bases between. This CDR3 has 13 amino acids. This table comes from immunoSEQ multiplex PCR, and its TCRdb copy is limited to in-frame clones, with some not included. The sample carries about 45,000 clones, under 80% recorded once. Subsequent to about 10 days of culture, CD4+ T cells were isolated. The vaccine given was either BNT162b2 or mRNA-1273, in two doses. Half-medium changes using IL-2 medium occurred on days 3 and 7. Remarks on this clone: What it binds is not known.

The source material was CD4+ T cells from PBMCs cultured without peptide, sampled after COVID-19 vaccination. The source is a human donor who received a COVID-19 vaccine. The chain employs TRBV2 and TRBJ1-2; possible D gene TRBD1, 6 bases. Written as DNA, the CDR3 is TGTGCCAGCAGTGGGACAGCTATCTATGGCTACACCTTC. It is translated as CASSGTAIYGYTF.